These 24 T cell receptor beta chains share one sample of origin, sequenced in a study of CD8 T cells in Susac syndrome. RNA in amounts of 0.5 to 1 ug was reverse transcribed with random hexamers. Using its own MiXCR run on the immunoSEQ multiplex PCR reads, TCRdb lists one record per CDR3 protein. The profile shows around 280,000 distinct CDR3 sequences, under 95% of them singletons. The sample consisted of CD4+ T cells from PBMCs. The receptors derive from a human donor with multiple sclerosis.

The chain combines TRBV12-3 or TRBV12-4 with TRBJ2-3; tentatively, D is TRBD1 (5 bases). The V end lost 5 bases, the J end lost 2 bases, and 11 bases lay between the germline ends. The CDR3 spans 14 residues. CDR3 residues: CASSPGAATDTQYF. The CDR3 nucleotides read TGTGCCAGCAGTCCTGGGGCCGCCACAGATACGCAGTATTTT.

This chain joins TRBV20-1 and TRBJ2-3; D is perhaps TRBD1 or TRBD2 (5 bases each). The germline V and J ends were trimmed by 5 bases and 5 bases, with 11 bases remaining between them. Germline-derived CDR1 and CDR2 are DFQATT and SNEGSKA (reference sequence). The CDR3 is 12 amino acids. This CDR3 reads CSAYEGRDTQYF. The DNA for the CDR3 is TGCAGTGCTTATGAGGGGAGAGATACGCAGTATTTT.

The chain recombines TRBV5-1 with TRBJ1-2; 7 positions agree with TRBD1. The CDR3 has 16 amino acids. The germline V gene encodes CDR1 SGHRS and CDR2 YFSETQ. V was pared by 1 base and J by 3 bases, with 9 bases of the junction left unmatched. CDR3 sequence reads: CASSLTLRTGHYGYTF. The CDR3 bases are TGCGCCAGCAGCTTGACCCTAAGGACAGGACACTATGGCTACACCTTC.

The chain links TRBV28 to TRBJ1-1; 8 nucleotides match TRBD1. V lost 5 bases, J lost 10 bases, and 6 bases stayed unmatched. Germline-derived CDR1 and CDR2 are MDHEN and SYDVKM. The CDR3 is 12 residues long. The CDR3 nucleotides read TGTGCCAGCAGTATCCGACAGGGGATAGCTTTCTTT. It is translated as CASSIRQGIAFF.

The CDR3 sequence: CATSDRYTEAFF. The CDR3 nucleotides are TGTGCCACCTCAGACAGATACACTGAAGCTTTCTTT. V usage is TRBV10-3 and J usage is TRBJ1-1; the D gene is possibly TRBD1 (5 bases). V shed 10 bases and J shed 3 bases, with 12 bases lying between them. Germline assignment: CDR1 ENHRY and CDR2 SYGVKD. The CDR3 sequence is 12 residues long.

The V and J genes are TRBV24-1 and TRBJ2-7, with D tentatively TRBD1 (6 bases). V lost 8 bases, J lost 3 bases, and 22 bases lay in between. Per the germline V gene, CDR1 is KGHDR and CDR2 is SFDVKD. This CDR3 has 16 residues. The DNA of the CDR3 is TGTGCCACCACTCCGGAGAGGGTTGGGGGCTTCTACGAGCAGTACTTC. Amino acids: CATTPERVGGFYEQYF.

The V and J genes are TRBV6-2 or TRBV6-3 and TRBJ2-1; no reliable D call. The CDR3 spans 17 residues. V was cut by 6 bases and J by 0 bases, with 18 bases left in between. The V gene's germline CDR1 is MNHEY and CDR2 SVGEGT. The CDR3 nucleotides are TGTGCCAGCAGGACCAACAGACTCCTTCCCTCCTACAATGAGCAGTTCTTC. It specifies CASRTNRLLPSYNEQFF.

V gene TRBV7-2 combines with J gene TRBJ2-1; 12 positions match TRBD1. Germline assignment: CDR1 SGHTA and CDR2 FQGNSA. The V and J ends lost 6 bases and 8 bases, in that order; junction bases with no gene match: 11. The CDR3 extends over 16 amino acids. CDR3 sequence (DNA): TGTGCCAGCAGTAAGTCTGGGACAGGGGGCAATCATGAGCAGTTCTTC. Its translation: CASSKSGTGGNHEQFF. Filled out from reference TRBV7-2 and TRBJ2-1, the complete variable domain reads GAGVSQSPSNKVTEKGKDVELRCDPISGHTALYWYRQSLGQGLEFLIYFQGNSAPDKSGLPSDRFSAERTGGSVSTLTIQRTQQEDSAVYLCASSKSGTGGNHEQFFGPGTRLTVL.

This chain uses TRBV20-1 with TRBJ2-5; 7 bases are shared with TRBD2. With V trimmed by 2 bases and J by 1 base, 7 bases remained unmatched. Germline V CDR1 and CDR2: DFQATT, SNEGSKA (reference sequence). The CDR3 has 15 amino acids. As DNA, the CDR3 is TGCAGTGCTAGAATGGTGGGAGGGAGCCAAGAGACCCAGTACTTC. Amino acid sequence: CSARMVGGSQETQYF.

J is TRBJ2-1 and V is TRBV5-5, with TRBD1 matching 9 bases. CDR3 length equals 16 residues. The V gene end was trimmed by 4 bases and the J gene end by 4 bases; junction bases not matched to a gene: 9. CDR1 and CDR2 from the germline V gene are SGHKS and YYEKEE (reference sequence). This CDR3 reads CASSPWPGQGYNEQFF. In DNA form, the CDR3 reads TGTGCCAGCAGCCCCTGGCCGGGACAGGGATACAATGAGCAGTTCTTC.

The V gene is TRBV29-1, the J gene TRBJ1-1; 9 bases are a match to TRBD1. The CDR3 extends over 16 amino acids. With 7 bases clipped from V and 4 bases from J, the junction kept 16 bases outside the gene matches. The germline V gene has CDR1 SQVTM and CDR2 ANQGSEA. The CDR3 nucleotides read TGCAGCGCCACCACAGGGGGCGTTGGGGGGATCACTGAAGCTTTCTTT. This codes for CSATTGGVGGITEAFF.

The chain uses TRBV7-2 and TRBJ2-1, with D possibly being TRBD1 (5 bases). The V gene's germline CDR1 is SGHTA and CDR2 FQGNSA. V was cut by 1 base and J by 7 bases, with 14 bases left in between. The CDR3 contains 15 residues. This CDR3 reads CASSLGIGALNEQFF. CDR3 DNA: TGTGCCAGCAGCTTAGGTATTGGGGCTCTGAATGAGCAGTTCTTC.

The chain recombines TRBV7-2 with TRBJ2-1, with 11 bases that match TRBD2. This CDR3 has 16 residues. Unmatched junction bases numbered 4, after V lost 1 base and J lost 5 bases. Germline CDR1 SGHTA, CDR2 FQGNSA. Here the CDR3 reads CASSLGGLAVNNEQFF. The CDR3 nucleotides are TGTGCCAGCAGCTTAGGGGGACTAGCGGTTAACAATGAGCAGTTCTTC.

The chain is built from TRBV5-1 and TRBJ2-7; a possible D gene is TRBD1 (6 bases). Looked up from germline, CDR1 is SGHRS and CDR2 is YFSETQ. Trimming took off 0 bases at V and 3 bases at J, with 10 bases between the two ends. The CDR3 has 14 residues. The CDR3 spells CASSLGQVGYEQYF. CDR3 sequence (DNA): TGCGCCAGCAGCTTGGGACAGGTCGGCTACGAGCAGTACTTC.

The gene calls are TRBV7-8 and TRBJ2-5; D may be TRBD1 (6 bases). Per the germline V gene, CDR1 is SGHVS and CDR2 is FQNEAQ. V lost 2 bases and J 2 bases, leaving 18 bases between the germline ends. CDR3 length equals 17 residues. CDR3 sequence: CASSLFQGQGSQETQYF. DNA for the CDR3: TGTGCCAGCAGCTTATTTCAGGGACAAGGGTCACAAGAGACCCAGTACTTC.

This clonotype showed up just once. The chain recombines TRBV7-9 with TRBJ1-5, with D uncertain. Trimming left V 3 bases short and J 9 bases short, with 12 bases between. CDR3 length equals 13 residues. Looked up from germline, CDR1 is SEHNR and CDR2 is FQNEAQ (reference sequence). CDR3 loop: CASSFEGLGPQHF. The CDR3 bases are TGTGCCAGCAGCTTCGAGGGATTAGGGCCCCAGCATTTT. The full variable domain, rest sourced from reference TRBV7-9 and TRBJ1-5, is DTGVSQNPRHKITKRGQNVTFRCDPISEHNRLYWYRQTLGQGPEFLTYFQNEAQLEKSRLLSDRFSAERPKGSFSTLEIQRTEQGDSAMYLCASSFEGLGPQHFGDGTRLSIL.

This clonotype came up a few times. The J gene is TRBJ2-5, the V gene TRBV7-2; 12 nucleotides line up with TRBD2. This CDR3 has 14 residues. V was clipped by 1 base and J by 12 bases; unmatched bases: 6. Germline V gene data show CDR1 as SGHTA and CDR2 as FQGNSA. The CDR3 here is CASSLGTSGTGEYF. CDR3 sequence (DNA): TGTGCCAGCAGCTTAGGGACTAGCGGGACGGGGGAGTACTTC.

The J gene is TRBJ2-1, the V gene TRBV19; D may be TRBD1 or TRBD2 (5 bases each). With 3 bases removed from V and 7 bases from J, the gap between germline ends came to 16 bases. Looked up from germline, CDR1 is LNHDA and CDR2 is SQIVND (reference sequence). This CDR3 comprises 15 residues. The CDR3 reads CASSIQLGTGNEQFF. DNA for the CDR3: TGTGCCAGTAGTATCCAACTCGGGACGGGGAATGAGCAGTTCTTC.

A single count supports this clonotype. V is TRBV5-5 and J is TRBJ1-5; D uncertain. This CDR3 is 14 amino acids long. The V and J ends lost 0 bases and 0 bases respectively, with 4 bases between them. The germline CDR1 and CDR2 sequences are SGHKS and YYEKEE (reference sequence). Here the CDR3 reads CASSLGLSNQPQHF. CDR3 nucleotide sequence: TGTGCCAGCAGCTTGGGACTTAGCAATCAGCCCCAGCATTTT.

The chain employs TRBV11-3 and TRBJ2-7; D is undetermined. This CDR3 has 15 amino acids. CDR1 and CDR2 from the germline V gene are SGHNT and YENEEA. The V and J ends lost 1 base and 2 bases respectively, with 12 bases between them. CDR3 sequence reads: CASSLVASLPYEQYF. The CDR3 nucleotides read TGTGCCAGCAGCTTAGTGGCTTCCCTCCCCTACGAGCAGTACTTC. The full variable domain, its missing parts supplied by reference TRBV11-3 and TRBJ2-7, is EAGVVQSPRYKIIEKKQPVAFWCNPISGHNTLYWYLQNLGQGPELLIRYENEEAVDDSQLPKDRFSAERLKGVDSTLKIQPAELGDSAVYLCASSLVASLPYEQYFGPGTRLTVT.

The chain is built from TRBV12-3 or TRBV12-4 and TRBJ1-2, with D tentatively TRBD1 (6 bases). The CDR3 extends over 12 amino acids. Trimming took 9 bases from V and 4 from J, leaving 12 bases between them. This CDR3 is CASCTGAYGYTF. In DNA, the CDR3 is TGTGCCAGTTGCACGGGGGCCTATGGCTACACCTTC.

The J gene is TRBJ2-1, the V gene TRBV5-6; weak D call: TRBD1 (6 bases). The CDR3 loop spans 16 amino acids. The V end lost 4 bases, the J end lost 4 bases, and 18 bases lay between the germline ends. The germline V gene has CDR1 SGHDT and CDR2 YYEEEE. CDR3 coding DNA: TGTGCCAGCAGCCCGACAGGACCCGATTCTTACAATGAGCAGTTCTTC. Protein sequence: CASSPTGPDSYNEQFF.

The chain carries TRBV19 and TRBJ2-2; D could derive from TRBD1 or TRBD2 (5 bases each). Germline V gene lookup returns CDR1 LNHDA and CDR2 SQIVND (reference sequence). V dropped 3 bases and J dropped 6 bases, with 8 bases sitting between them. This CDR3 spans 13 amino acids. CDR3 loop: CASSMTGPGELFF. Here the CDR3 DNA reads TGTGCCAGTAGTATGACGGGACCCGGGGAGCTGTTTTTT.

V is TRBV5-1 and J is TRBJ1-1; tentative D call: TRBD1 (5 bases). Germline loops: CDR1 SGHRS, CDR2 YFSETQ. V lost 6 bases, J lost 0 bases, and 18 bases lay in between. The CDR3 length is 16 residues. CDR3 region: CASNPQGLGMNTEAFF. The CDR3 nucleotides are TGCGCCAGCAATCCCCAGGGCTTGGGAATGAACACTGAAGCTTTCTTT.